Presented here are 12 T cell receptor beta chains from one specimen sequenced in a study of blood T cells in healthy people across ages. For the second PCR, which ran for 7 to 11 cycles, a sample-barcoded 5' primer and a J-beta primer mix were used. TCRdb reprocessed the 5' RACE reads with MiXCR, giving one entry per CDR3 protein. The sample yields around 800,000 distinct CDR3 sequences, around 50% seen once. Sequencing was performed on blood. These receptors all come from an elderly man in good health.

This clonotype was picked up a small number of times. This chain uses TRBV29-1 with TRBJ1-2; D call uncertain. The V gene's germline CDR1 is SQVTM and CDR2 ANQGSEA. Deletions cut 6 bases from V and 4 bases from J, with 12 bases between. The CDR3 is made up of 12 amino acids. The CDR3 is CSVDGDSYGYTF. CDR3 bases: TGCAGCGTCGACGGGGATTCCTATGGCTACACCTTC.

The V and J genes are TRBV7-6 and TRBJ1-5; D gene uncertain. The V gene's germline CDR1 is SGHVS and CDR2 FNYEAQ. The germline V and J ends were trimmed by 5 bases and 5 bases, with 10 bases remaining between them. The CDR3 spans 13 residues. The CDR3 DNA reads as TGTGCCAGCAGCGTATTGGTCGATCAGCCCCAGCATTTT. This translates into CASSVLVDQPQHF.

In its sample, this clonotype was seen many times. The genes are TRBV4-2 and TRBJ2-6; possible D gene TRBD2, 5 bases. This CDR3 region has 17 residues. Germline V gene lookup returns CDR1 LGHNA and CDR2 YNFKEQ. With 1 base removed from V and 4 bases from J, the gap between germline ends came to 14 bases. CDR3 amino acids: CASSQASRGYGANVLTF. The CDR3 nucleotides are TGTGCCAGCAGCCAAGCTTCCCGAGGGTACGGGGCCAACGTCCTGACTTTC.

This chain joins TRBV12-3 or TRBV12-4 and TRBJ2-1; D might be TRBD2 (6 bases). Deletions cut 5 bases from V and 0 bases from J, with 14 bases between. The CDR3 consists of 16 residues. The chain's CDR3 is CASSRPLAHSYNEQFF. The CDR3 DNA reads TGTGCCAGCAGTAGACCGCTAGCGCACTCCTACAATGAGCAGTTCTTC.

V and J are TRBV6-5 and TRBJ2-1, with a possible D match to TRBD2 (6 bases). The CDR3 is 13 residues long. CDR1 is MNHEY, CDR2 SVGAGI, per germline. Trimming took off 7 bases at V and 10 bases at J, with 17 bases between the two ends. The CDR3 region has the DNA TGTGCCAGCACCCAGGCTGGAGGGAGAGAGCAGTTCTTC. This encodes CASTQAGGREQFF.

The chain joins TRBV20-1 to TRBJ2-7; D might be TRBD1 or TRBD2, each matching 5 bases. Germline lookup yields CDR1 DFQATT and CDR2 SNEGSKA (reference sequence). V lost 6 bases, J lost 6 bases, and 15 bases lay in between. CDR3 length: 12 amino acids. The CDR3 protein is CSAHAGTSEQYF. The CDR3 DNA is TGCAGTGCCCACGCAGGGACCTCCGAGCAGTACTTC.

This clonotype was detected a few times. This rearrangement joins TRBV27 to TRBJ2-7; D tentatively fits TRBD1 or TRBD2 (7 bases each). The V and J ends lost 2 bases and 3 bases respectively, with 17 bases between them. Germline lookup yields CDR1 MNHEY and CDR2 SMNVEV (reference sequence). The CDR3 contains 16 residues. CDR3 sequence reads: CASSLSGTVDVYEQYF. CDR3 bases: TGTGCCAGCAGTTTAAGCGGGACAGTCGACGTCTACGAGCAGTACTTC.

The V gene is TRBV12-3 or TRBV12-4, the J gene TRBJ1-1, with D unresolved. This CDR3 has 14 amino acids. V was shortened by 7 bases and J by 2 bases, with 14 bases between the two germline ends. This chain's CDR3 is CASTPVAGNTEAFF. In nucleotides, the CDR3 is TGTGCCAGCACTCCAGTCGCAGGCAACACTGAAGCTTTCTTT.

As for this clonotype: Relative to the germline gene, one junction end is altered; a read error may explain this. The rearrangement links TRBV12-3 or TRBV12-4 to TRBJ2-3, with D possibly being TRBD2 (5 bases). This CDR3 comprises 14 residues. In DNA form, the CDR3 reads TGTGCCAGCAGTGGAAGAGTGGGAGCAGATATGCAGTATTTT. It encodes CASSGRVGADMQYF.

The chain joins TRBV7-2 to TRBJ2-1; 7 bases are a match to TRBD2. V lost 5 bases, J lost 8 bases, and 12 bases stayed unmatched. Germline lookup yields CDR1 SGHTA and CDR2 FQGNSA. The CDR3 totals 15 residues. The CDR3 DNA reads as TGTGCCAGCAGCGGCGGTGGAGCGGGAAGCGATGAGCAGTTCTTC. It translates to CASSGGGAGSDEQFF.

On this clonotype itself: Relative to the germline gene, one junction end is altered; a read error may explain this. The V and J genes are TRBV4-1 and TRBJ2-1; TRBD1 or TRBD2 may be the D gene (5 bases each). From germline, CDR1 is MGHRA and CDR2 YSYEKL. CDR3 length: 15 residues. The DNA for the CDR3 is TGCGCCAGCAGCCTGGGACCGAACTCCTACAATGGGCAGTTCTTC. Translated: CASSLGPNSYNGQFF.

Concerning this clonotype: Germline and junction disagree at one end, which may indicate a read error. CDR3 sequence (DNA): TGTGCCGGCAGTGGCAACCCTTCATGGGACATTCAGTACTTC. It specifies CAGSGNPSWDIQYF. The chain is built from TRBV7-2 and TRBJ2-4; unclear D gene. The CDR3 runs to 14 residues. Germline V gene data show CDR1 as SGHTA and CDR2 as FQGNSA.